This entry lists 2 T cell receptor beta chains sequenced from one sample in a study of T cell responses to AZD1222 COVID-19 vaccine. TCRdb keeps only in-frame clones here, not all; method: immunoSEQ multiplex PCR. The sample contains fewer than 200,000 clones, around 90% of which appear only once. The material sequenced was peripheral blood, taken 28 days after the second dose of the MenACWY control vaccine. Every receptor here comes from an adult who received the MenACWY meningococcal vaccine as a control.

This chain joins TRBV29-1 and TRBJ1-2; D uncertain. V lost 0 bases to trimming and J lost 1 base, with 9 bases between them. CDR1 is SQVTM, CDR2 ANQGSEA, per germline. The CDR3 covers 14 residues. In DNA form, the CDR3 reads TGCAGCGTTGAAGATGGAGTCGGTAACTATGGCTACACCTTC. This sequence encodes CSVEDGVGNYGYTF.

The chain employs TRBV10-1 and TRBJ2-3, with D unresolved. V was shortened by 3 bases and J by 7 bases, with 11 bases between the two germline ends. CDR1 and CDR2 from the germline V gene are WNHNN and SYGVQD (reference sequence). The CDR3 covers 13 residues. The DNA for the CDR3 is TGCGCCAGCAGTGATGCGGCCGATAATACGCAGTATTTT. Translation gives CASSDAADNTQYF.